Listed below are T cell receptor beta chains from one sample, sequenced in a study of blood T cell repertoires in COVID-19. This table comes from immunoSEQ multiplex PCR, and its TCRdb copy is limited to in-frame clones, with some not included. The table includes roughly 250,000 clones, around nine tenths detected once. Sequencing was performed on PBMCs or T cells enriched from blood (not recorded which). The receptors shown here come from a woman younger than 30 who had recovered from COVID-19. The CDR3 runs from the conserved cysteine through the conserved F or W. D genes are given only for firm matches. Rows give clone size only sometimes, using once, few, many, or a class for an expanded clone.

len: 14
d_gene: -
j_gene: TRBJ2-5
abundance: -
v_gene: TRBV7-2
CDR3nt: TGTGCCAGCAGCGCCCTAGGGGTCCAAGAGACCCAGTACTTC
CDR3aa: CASSALGVQETQYF

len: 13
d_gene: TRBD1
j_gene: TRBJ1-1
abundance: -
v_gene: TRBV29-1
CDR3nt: TGCAGCGTTCTGACAGGGGATGACACTGAAGCTTTCTTT
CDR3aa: CSVLTGDDTEAFF

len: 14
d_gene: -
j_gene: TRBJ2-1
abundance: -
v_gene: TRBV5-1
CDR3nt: TGCGCCAGCAGGCTGGAAGGCGGAAGCAATGAGCAGTTCTTC
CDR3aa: CASRLEGGSNEQFF

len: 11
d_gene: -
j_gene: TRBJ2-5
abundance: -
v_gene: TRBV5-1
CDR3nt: TGCGCCAGCAGCTCACAGGAGACCCAGTACTTC
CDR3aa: CASSSQETQYF

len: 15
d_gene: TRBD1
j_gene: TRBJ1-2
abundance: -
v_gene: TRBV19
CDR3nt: TGTGCCAGTACCCTCCGATGGGACAGAAACTATGGCTACACCTTC
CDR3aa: CASTLRWDRNYGYTF

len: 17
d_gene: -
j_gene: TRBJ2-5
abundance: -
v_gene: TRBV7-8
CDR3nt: TGTGCCAGCAGCTTAACGGCCCTGCCTGTGAGGGGGGAGACCCAGTACTTC
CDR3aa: CASSLTALPVRGETQYF

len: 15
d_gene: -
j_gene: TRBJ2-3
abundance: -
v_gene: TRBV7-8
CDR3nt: TGTGCCAGCATTAAGCTCCGTCGGAGCACAGATACGCAGTATTTT
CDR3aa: CASIKLRRSTDTQYF

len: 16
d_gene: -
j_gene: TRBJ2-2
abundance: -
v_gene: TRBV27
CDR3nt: TGTGCCAGCAGTTTATTTTGGAGGGGGAGGGCCGGGGAGCTGTTTTTT
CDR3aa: CASSLFWRGRAGELFF

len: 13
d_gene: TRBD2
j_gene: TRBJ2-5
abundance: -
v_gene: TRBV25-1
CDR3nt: TGTGCCAGCGCACGGACTAGCGGAGAGACCCAGTACTTC
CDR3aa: CASARTSGETQYF

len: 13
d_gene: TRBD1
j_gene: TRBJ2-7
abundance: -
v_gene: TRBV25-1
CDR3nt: TGTGCCAGCAGGACAGGGGGTCACTACGAGCAGTACTTC
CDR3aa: CASRTGGHYEQYF

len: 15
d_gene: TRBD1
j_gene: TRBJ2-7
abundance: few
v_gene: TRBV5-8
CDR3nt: TGTGCCAGCAGCTCAGGACAGGCCCACCACTACGAGCAGTACTTC
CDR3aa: CASSSGQAHHYEQYF

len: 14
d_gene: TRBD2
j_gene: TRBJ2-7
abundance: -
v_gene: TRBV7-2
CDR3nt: TGTGCCAGCAGCATTACTAGCGGGGTTTACGAGCAGTACTTC
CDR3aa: CASSITSGVYEQYF

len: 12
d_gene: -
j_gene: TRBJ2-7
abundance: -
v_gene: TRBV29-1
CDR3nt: TGCAGCGTTGAAGAAGGAGGATACGAGCAGTACTTC
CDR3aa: CSVEEGGYEQYF

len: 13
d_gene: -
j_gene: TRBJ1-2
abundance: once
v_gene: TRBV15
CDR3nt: TGTGCCACCAGCAGGCTACGGAGGGAGGGCTACACCTTC
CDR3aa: CATSRLRREGYTF

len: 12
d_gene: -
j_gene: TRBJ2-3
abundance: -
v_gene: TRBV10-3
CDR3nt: TGTGCCATCAGTGAGTCTGGAGGGTGGTTCTATTTT
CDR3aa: CAISESGGWFYF

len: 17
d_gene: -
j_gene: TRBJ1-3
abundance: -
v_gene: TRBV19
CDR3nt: TGTGCCAGTAGTATTGGGGCAATACTCCTCTCTGGAAACACCATATATTTT
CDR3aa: CASSIGAILLSGNTIYF

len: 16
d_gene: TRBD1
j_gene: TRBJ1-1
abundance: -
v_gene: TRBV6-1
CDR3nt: TGTGCCAGCAGTGAATTAACAGGGGACCATAACACTGAAGCTTTCTTT
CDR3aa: CASSELTGDHNTEAFF

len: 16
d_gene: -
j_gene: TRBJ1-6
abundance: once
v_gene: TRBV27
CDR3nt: TGTGCCAGCAGTTTATCGTCCGGAGGGAATAATTCACCCCTCCACTTT
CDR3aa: CASSLSSGGNNSPLHF

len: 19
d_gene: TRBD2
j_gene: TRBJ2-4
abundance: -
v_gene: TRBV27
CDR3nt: TGTGCCAGCAGTTCGGCACTAGCGGGAGCCTTCTATGCCAAAAACATTCAGTACTTC
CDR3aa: CASSSALAGAFYAKNIQYF

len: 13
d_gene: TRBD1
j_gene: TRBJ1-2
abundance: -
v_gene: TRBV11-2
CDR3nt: TGTGCCAGCAGCTTACGGGACAGGGGTAGCTACACCTTC
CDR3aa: CASSLRDRGSYTF

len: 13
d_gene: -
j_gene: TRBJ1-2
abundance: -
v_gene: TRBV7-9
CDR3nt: TGTGCCAGCAGCTGGGGCGCGAGAGGAGGCTACACCTTC
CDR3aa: CASSWGARGGYTF

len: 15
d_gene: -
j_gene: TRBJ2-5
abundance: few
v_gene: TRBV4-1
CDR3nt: TGCGCCAGCAGCCAAGATGGGACACGAGAAGAGACCCAGTACTTC
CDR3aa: CASSQDGTREETQYF

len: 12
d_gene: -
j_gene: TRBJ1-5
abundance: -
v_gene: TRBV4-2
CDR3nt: TGTGCCAGCAGCCAACGGGATCAGCCCCAGCATTTT
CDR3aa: CASSQRDQPQHF

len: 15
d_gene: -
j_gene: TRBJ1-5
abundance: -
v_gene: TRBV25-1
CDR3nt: TGTGCCAGCAGTGGCGACAGTTCGGGCAATCAGCCCCAGCATTTT
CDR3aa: CASSGDSSGNQPQHF

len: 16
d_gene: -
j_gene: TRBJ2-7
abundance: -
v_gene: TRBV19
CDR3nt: TGTGCCAGTAGTATAGGAGGAGGATCGTTGGGCTACGAGCAGTACTTC
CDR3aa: CASSIGGGSLGYEQYF

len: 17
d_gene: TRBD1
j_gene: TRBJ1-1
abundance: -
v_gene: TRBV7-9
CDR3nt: TGTGCCAGCAGCTTCGGGACAGGAGAGGAAGGGGGCCCTGAAGCTTTCTTT
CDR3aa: CASSFGTGEEGGPEAFF

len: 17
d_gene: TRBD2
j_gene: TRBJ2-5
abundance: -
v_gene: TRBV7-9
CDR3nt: TGTGCCAGCAGCTTAGTCGGGGGGGCGGTTTTCGGAGAGACCCAGTACTTC
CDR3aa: CASSLVGGAVFGETQYF

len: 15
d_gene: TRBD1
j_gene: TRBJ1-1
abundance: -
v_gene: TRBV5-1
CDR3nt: TGCGCCAGCAGCTGGGGGGACAGGGAGAACACTGAAGCTTTCTTT
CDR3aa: CASSWGDRENTEAFF

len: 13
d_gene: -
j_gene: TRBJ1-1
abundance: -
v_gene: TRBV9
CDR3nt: TGTGCCAGCTCAGGGGCACCATACACTGAAGCTTTCTTT
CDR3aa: CASSGAPYTEAFF

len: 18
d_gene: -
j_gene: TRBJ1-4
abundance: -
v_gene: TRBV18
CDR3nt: TGTGCCAGCTCACCGGGCAGCGTACAAGGGGCAACTAATGAAAAACTGTTTTTT
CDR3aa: CASSPGSVQGATNEKLFF

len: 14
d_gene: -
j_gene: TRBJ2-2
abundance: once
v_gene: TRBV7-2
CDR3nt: TGTGCCAGCAGCTTAGTAGGGGGTACCGGGGAGCTGTTTTTT
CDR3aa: CASSLVGGTGELFF

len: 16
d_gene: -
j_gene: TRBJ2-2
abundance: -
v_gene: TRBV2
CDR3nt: TGTGCCAGCAGTGTTGGGAGCGGGACAAACACCGGGGAGCTGTTTTTT
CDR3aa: CASSVGSGTNTGELFF

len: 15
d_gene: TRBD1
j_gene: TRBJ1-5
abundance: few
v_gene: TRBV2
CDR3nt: TGTGCCAGCAGTGAATGGACAGGGGCGGGCCAGCCCCAGCATTTT
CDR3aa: CASSEWTGAGQPQHF

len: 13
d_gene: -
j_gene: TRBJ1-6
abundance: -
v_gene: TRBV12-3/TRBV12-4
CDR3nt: TGTGCCAGCAGTATGACAGCAAATTCACCCCTCCACTTT
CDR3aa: CASSMTANSPLHF

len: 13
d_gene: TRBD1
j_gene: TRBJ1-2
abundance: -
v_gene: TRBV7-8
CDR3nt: TGTGCCAGCAGCTTAGGGACAGGGGGCGGCTACACCTTC
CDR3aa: CASSLGTGGGYTF

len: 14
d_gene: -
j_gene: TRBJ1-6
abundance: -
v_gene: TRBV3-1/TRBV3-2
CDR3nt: TGTGCCAGCAGCCAAGACGCCGGGGATTCACCCCTCCACTTT
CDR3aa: CASSQDAGDSPLHF

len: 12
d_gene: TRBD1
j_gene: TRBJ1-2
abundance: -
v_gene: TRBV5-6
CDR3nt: TGTGCCAGCAGCTTTCAGGGGGATAGCTACACCTTC
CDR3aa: CASSFQGDSYTF